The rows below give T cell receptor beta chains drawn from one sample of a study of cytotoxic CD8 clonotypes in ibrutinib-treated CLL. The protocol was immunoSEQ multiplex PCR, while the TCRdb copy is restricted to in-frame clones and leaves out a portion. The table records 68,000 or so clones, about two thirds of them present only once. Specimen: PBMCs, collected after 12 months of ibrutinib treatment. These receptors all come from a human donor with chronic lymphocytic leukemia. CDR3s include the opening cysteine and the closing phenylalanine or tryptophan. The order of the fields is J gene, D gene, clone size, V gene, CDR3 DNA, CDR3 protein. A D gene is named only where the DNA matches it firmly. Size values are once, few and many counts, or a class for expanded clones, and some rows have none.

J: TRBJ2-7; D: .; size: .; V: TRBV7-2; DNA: TGTGCCAGCAGGGGAAACGGACTGTACGAGCAGTACTTC; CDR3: CASRGNGLYEQYF
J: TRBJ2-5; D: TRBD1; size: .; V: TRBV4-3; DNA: TGCGCCAGCAGCCAAGGTCCCGGGACAGGCCAAGAGACCCAGTACTTC; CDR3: CASSQGPGTGQETQYF
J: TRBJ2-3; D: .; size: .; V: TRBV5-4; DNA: TGTGCCAGCAGCAGTATGGGTGGAGATACGCAGTATTTT; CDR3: CASSSMGGDTQYF
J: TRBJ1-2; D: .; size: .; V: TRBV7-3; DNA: TGTGCCAGCAGCCAGGTGCCGGGGCTCTATGGCTACACCTTC; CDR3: CASSQVPGLYGYTF
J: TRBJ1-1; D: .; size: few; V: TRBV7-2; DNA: TGTGCCAGCAGCTTTACGCAGGCACGGGGTGAAGCTTTCTTT; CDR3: CASSFTQARGEAFF
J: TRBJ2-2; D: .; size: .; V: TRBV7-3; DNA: TGTGCCAGCAGCTTAAAGGGAAGGCAGGACCTCCCCGGGGAGCTGTTTTTT; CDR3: CASSLKGRQDLPGELFF
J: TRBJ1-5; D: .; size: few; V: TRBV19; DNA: TGTGCCAGTAGTATAGCAGGGGCTAATCAGCCCCAGCATTTT; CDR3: CASSIAGANQPQHF
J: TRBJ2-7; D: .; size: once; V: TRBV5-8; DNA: TGTGCCAGCAGCTTGGGTTCCCGGTACGAGCAGTACTTC; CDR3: CASSLGSRYEQYF
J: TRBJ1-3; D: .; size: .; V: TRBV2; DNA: TGTGCCAGCAGTGAACTGGGCTCTGGAAACACCATATATTTT; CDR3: CASSELGSGNTIYF
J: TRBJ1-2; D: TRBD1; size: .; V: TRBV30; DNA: TGTGCCTGGGGGGGACAGGGGGCCAATGGCTACACCTTC; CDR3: CAWGGQGANGYTF
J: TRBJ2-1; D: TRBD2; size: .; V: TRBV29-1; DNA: TGCAGCGTTAGGACTAGCGGGGGAAACAATGAGCAGTTCTTC; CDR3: CSVRTSGGNNEQFF
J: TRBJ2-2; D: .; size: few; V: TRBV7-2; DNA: TGTGCCAGCAGCTTATCGGTTGGGGTCGGGGAGCTGTTTTTT; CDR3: CASSLSVGVGELFF
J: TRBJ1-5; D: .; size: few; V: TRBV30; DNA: TGTGCCTGGAGTCTCGGCAACGTGGGGAATCAGCCCCAGCATTTT; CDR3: CAWSLGNVGNQPQHF
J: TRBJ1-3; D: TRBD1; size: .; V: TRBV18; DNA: TGTGCCAGCTCACCATGGGACAGGGAAAGCACCATATATTTT; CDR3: CASSPWDRESTIYF
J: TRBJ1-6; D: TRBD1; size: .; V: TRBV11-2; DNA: TGTGCCAGCAGCTTTGGAAATCACAGGGGGTACTATAATTCACCCCTCCACTTT; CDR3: CASSFGNHRGYYNSPLHF
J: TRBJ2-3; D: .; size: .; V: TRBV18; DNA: TGTGCCAGCTCACCACCGGAGAGACCAGATACGCAGTATTTT; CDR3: CASSPPERPDTQYF
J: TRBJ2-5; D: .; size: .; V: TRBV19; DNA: TGTGCCAGTAGTGCCCAAGAGACCCAGTACTTC; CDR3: CASSAQETQYF
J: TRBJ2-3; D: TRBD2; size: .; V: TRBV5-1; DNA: TGCGCCAGCAGCTTGACAGCGGGGTACACAGATACGCAGTATTTT; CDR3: CASSLTAGYTDTQYF
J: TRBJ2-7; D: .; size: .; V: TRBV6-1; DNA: TGTGCCAGCAGTGAACCCAGTTGGGAGCAGTACTTC; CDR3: CASSEPSWEQYF
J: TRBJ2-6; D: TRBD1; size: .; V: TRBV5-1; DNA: TGCGCCAGCAGCCTCGGACAGGCCCTCTCTGGGGCCAACGTCCTGACTTTC; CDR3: CASSLGQALSGANVLTF
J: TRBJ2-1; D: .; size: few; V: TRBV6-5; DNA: TGTGCCAGCAGTTACTCGGGGGACACCTACAATGAGCAGTTCTTC; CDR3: CASSYSGDTYNEQFF
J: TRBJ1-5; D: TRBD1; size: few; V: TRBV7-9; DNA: TGTGCCAGCAGCCGTGGGACAGGGACTGGCGGCAATCAGCCCCAGCATTTT; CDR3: CASSRGTGTGGNQPQHF
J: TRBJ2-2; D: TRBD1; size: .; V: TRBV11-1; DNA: TGTGCCAGCAGAACCGACAGGGTTTACACCGGGGAGCTGTTTTTT; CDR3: CASRTDRVYTGELFF
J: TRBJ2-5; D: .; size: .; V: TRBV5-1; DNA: TGCGCCAGCAGTGAGGGACTGCAAGGAGATGAAGAGACCCAGTACTTC; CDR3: CASSEGLQGDEETQYF
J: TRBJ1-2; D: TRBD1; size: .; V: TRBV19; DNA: TGTGCCAGTAGTATTTCCCCGACAGGGAGGGATGGCTACACCTTC; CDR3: CASSISPTGRDGYTF
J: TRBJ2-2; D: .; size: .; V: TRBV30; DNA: TGTGCCTGGAGTGTAGTATGGACGAGGAACACCGGGGAGCTGTTTTTT; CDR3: CAWSVVWTRNTGELFF
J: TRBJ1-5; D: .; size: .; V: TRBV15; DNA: TGTGCCACCAGCAGAGCAGGAAACAATCAGCCCCAGCATTTT; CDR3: CATSRAGNNQPQHF
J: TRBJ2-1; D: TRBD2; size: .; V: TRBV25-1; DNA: TGTGCCAGCAGTGCTCGCGGGGGGGGACTCTACAATGAGCAGTTCTTC; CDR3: CASSARGGGLYNEQFF
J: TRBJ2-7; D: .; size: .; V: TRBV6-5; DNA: TGTGCCAGCAGGAACCGGGACAAAGCCTACGAGCAGTACTTC; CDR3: CASRNRDKAYEQYF
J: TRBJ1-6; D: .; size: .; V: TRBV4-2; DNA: TGTGCCAGCAGCCAAGATAATGGGGATTTGAATTCACCCCTCCACTTT; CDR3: CASSQDNGDLNSPLHF
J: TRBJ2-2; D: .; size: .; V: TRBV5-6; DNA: TGTGCCAGCAGCTTGGGGCTTACAAGGGACGGGGAGCTGTTTTTT; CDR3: CASSLGLTRDGELFF
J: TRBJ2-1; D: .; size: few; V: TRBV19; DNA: TGTGCCAGTAGTGTTAGCGAGAGCTCCTACAATGAGCAGTTCTTC; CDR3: CASSVSESSYNEQFF
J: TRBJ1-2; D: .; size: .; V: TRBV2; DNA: TGTGCCAGCAGGGGTGACGCAGGCGGCTATGGCTACACCTTC; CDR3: CASRGDAGGYGYTF
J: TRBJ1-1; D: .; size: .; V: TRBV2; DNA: TGTGCCAGCGGTGGACAGCCAAACACTGAAGCTTTCTTT; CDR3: CASGGQPNTEAFF
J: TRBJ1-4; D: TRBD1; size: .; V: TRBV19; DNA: TGTGCCAGTAAGAGACAGGGGTATGAAAAACTGTTTTTT; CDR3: CASKRQGYEKLFF
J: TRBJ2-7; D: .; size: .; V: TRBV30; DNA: TGTGCCTGGAACCTCGGGGGGCTCGAGCAGTACTTC; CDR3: CAWNLGGLEQYF
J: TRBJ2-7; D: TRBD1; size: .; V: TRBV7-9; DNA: TGTGCCAGCAGCTTAAGTGGTGGGCAGGGGGTTTACGAGCAGTACTTC; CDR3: CASSLSGGQGVYEQYF
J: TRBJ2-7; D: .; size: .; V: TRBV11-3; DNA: TGTGCCAGCAGCTTAAGATATGGCGAGCAGTACTTC; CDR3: CASSLRYGEQYF
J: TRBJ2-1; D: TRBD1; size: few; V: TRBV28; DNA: TGTGCCAGCAGAGGGACAGGGGAGAACAACAATGAGCAGTTCTTC; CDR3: CASRGTGENNNEQFF
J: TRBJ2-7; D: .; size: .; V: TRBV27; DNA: TGTGCCAGCAGTTTATCTGGGGATCCAGCGGTCGAGCAGTACTTC; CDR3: CASSLSGDPAVEQYF
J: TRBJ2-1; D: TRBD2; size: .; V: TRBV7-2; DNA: TGTGCCAGCAGCTCTAGCGGGGCCCCTTACAATGAGCAGTTCTTC; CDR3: CASSSSGAPYNEQFF
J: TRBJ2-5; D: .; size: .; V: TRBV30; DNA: TGTGCCTGGAGTGTTGATTCCCAAGAGACCCAGTACTTC; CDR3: CAWSVDSQETQYF
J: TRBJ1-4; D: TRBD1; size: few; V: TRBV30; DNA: TGTGCCTGGAGTCCCCCAGGACAGGGAACTAATGAAAAACTGTTTTTT; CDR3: CAWSPPGQGTNEKLFF
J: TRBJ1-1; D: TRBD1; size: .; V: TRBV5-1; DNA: TGCGCCAGCAGCTTCCCAGGGGGCAACACTGAAGCTTTCTTT; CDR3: CASSFPGGNTEAFF
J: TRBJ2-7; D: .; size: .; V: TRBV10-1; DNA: TGCGCCAGCAGTGAGTTAGCCAGTTACGAGCAGTACTTC; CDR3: CASSELASYEQYF
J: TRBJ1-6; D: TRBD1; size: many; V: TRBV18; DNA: TGTGCCAGCTCACTCCGACAGGGAGGAGATTCACCCCTCCACTTT; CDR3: CASSLRQGGDSPLHF
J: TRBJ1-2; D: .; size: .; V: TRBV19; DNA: TGTGCCAGTAGTATTTTAGAGGATAACTATGGCTACACCTTC; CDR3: CASSILEDNYGYTF
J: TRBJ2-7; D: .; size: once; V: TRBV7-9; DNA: TGTGCCAGCAGCGGGCCGTACGAGCAGTACTTC; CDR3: CASSGPYEQYF
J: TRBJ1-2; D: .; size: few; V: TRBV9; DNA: TGTGCCAGCAGCATCGGAGCCGGGGGGGTCCTGGCTAACTATGGCTACACCTTC; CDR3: CASSIGAGGVLANYGYTF
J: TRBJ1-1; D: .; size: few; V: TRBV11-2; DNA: TGTGCCAGCAGCTTCAGAAACACTGAAGCTTTCTTT; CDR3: CASSFRNTEAFF
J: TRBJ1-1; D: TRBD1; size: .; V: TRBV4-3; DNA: TGCGCCAGCAGCCAGACCCAGGGGGTAACTGAAGCTTTCTTT; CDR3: CASSQTQGVTEAFF
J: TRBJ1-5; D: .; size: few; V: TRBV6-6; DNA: TGTGCCTCATGCGGGGCAGGGAAGTTGAATCAGCCCCAGCATTTT; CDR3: CASCGAGKLNQPQHF
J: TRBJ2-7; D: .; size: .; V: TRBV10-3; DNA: TGTGCCATCAGCCCCGATCCCTCCTACGAGCAGTACTTC; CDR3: CAISPDPSYEQYF
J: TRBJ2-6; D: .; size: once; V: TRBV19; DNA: TGTGCCAGTAGTATTTGGGGTGCTGAGCGACCTGGGGCCAACGTCCTGACTTTC; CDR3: CASSIWGAERPGANVLTF
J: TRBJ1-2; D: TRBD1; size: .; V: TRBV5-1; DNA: TGCGCCAGCAGCTTGGTTCCGGGACAGGGGGCGCGAGTCTCCTACACCTTC; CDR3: CASSLVPGQGARVSYTF
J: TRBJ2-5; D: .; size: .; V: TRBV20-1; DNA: TGCAGTGCTCCCTCGCGAGAGACCCAGTACTTC; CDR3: CSAPSRETQYF
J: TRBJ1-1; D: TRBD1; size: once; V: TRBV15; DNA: TGTGCCACCAGCAGAGGGGACAGGGGCGCCCGCGACACTGAAGCTTTCTTT; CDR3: CATSRGDRGARDTEAFF
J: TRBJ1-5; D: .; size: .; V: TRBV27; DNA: TGTGCCAGCAGATACAGGGAGTTCCAGCCCCAGCATTTT; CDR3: CASRYREFQPQHF